A single sample is the source of the 20 T cell receptor beta chains below, sequenced in a study of monozygotic twins with inflammatory bowel disease. Following a re-call of the 5' RACE reads, TCRdb has one entry per CDR3 protein and lacks DNA. The specimen's table records approximately 340,000 distinct CDR3 sequences. The sample consisted of blood. Receptors were obtained from a human donor with ulcerative colitis or Crohn's disease, or a healthy co-twin of an affected twin (not recorded which).

The V call is TRBV5-1, the J call TRBJ2-7. The CDR3 consists of 15 residues. CDR1 and CDR2 from the germline V gene are SGHRS and YFSETQ. CDR3 region: CASSLGADRRGEQYF.

The chain links TRBV29-1 to TRBJ1-1. The CDR3 sequence is 12 residues long. Germline CDR1 is SQVTM and CDR2 is ANQGSEA. CDR3 sequence reads: CSVEDGRTEAFF.

The chain combines TRBV12-3 or TRBV12-4 with TRBJ2-1; TCRdb's D call, TRBD1, is unchecked because there is no DNA. The CDR3 extends over 13 amino acids. CDR3 region: CASSVRVGNEQFF.

The rearrangement links TRBV9 to TRBJ2-2; TCRdb designates TRBD2, a call that cannot be tested without DNA. This CDR3 has 15 residues. Germline CDR1 SGDLS, CDR2 YYNGEE. This CDR3 is CASRGTSGMAGELFF. The full variable domain, its missing parts supplied by reference TRBV9 and TRBJ2-2, is DSGVTQTPKHLITATGQRVTLRCSPRSGDLSVYWYQQSLDQGLQFLIQYYNGEERAKGNILERFSAQQFPDLHSELNLSSLELGDSALYFCASRGTSGMAGELFFGEGSRLTVL.

The rearrangement links TRBV20-1 to TRBJ1-3; TCRdb designates TRBD1, a call that cannot be tested without DNA. Germline V gives CDR1 DFQATT, CDR2 SNEGSKA (reference sequence). This CDR3 contains 16 residues. The CDR3 loop reads CSARDPRQGALNTIYF.

The chain joins TRBV7-2 to TRBJ2-7; TCRdb's assignment of TRBD1 cannot be checked, as there is no DNA. The length of the CDR3 is 15 residues. CDR1 SGHTA and CDR2 FQGNSA come from the germline V gene. CDR3 in amino acids: CASSLTGQGTYEQYF.

The chain is built from TRBV19 and TRBJ2-1. The germline V gene encodes CDR1 LNHDA and CDR2 SQIVND (reference sequence). This CDR3 has 12 amino acids. CDR3 loop: CASSIGDNEQFF.

The gene calls are TRBV18 and TRBJ1-4; with no DNA, the TCRdb D assignment of TRBD1 cannot be verified. Germline V gene sequence: CDR1 KGHSH, CDR2 LQKENI. This CDR3 contains 14 residues. The chain's CDR3 is CASSPGQPNEKLFF.

The chain is built from TRBV10-3 and TRBJ1-1; TCRdb reports TRBD1, a call that lacks DNA to check it against. The germline V gene encodes CDR1 ENHRY and CDR2 SYGVKD. CDR3 length: 15 amino acids. CDR3 sequence reads: CAIRPSGVWNTEAFF.

The chain joins TRBV25-1 to TRBJ2-5; no DNA is available, so the TRBD2 call from TCRdb remains unchecked. Germline V gives CDR1 MGHDK, CDR2 SYGVNS. The CDR3 sequence is 14 residues long. The CDR3: CASSESEGRETQYF.

The chain combines TRBV28 with TRBJ1-2; TCRdb's assignment of TRBD1 cannot be checked, as there is no DNA. Germline V gives CDR1 MDHEN, CDR2 SYDVKM. This CDR3 has 11 residues. This CDR3 is CASGPLRGYTF.

CDR3 sequence: CASSPVGQIGQFF. The chain combines TRBV19 with TRBJ2-1; TCRdb's assignment of TRBD2 cannot be checked, as there is no DNA. This CDR3 spans 13 amino acids. From germline, CDR1 is LNHDA and CDR2 SQIVND (reference sequence).

The chain joins TRBV5-1 to TRBJ1-3. Germline CDR1 and CDR2: SGHRS and YFSETQ. The CDR3 is made up of 13 amino acids. The CDR3 spells CASSSSGGNTIYF.

The chain is built from TRBV20-1 and TRBJ1-4. The CDR3 runs to 12 residues. Germline V gives CDR1 DFQATT, CDR2 SNEGSKA (reference sequence). CDR3 sequence: CSARGLHEKLFF.

The chain joins TRBV5-1 to TRBJ2-2; there is no DNA to check the TCRdb D call of TRBD2. Germline assignment: CDR1 SGHRS and CDR2 YFSETQ. The CDR3 length is 15 residues. This CDR3 is CATRIGQSNTGELFF.

The J gene is TRBJ1-1, the V gene TRBV9; TCRdb names TRBD1, which stays unverified in the absence of DNA. The CDR3 runs to 14 residues. CDR1 SGDLS and CDR2 YYNGEE come from the germline V gene. CDR3 loop: CASSYDRENTEAFF.

This sequence joins TRBV7-2 and TRBJ2-1; the TCRdb call, TRBD1, lacks DNA for checking. From germline, CDR1 is SGHTA and CDR2 FQGNSA. The length of the CDR3 is 11 residues. This CDR3 reads CASSIQGEQFF.

V is TRBV12-2 and J is TRBJ1-2. TRBV12-2 is annotated as a pseudogene. This CDR3 is 14 amino acids long. The CDR3 loop reads CASHLLRRNYGYTF.

The rearrangement joins TRBV18 to TRBJ1-2; no DNA is available, so the TRBD1 call from TCRdb remains unchecked. The CDR3 runs 14 residues. The germline V gene has CDR1 KGHSH and CDR2 LQKENI. The CDR3 here is CASSPDRVRYGYTF. Full variable domain (missing parts from reference TRBV18 and TRBJ1-2): NAGVMQNPRHLVRRRGQEARLRCSPMKGHSHVYWYRQLPEEGLKFMVYLQKENIIDESGMPKERFSAEFPKEGPSILRIQQVVRGDSAAYFCASSPDRVRYGYTFGSGTRLTVV.

The rearrangement uses TRBV11-2 and TRBJ2-3; TCRdb outputs TRBD2, but without DNA this stays unchecked. CDR3 size: 18 residues. CDR1 is SGHAT and CDR2 is FQNNGV in the germline V gene. The CDR3 is CASSGGLAGEFPGDTQYF.